This TCR beta chain was found in a study of regulatory T cells in long-lasting Graves disease. Study results and caveats: In persistent patients, shared public clonotypes (about 2,800) outnumbered those in new patients (approximately 970). With persistent disease, TRBV28, TRBJ1-2 and TRBJ2-5 were the favored segments.

V shed 5 bases and J shed 5 bases, with 13 bases lying between them. The V gene's germline CDR1 is SGHVS and CDR2 FQNEAQ. The CDR3 runs to 14 residues. Assembly of TCR beta libraries relied on iRepertoire HTBI primers together with Arm-PCR of CDR3 regions. In the authors' methods: The samples included roughly 62 TRBV and about 13 TRBJ segments. TCRdb re-analysed the multiplex PCR reads in MiXCR, keeping a single row per CDR3 protein. None of the V and J calls come from the authors' own analysis; TCRdb made them. The sample lists around 400,000 distinct CDR3 sequences, around 11% seen once, with around 18% in the top ten. As to time point: newly diagnosed GD, antithyroid drugs for less than 3 months. The TCR library was made from RNA that had been extracted from PBMCs in TRIzol. This clonotype appeared many times. Its antigen is still unknown. In addition, the sample was reused for a study of T cells in Graves' hyperthyroidism and ophthalmopathy. That paper states: Primed by the HTBI set, a first-round RT-PCR was run on the TCR CDR3.

The TCR was taken from a young woman with Graves disease. Sequencing was performed on peripheral blood mononuclear cells (PBMCs), taken at new diagnosis, from a patient treated with antithyroid drugs. The rearrangement joins TRBV7-8 to TRBJ2-1, with D possibly TRBD1 on 5 matching bases. CDR3 in amino acids: CASSRTGPNNEQFF. The DNA of the CDR3 is TGTGCCAGCAGCCGAACAGGACCTAACAATGAGCAGTTCTTC.